This entry lists 21 T cell receptor beta chains sequenced from one sample in a study of blood T cell repertoires in COVID-19. This table comes from immunoSEQ multiplex PCR, and its TCRdb copy is limited to in-frame clones, with some not included. The sample comprises roughly 150,000 clones, around 81% of which are singletons, and 13% rests with the top ten. Sequencing used peripheral blood. These receptor sequences come from a man between 70 and 80 years old who had recovered from COVID-19.

This sequence joins TRBV18 and TRBJ1-1, with a possible D match to TRBD1 (6 bases). CDR3 size: 14 residues. V lost 9 bases and J lost 0, with 14 bases in between. Germline V CDR1 and CDR2: KGHSH, LQKENI. CDR3: CASLETGMNTEAFF. The CDR3 DNA follows: TGTGCCAGTCTCGAGACAGGCATGAACACTGAAGCTTTCTTT.

The chain recombines TRBV4-2 with TRBJ2-1; D perhaps matches TRBD2 (6 bases). The CDR3 has 16 residues. Germline V gene sequence: CDR1 LGHNA, CDR2 YNFKEQ. Trimming pared 0 bases from V and 5 bases from J, leaving 14 bases between. The CDR3 loop is CASSQDLRRGDNEQFF. The CDR3 DNA is TGTGCCAGCAGCCAAGATTTAAGGAGGGGAGACAATGAGCAGTTCTTC.

The chain links TRBV18 to TRBJ2-2; 8 nucleotides line up with TRBD2. This CDR3 contains 15 residues. The ends lost 3 bases at V and 7 bases at J; junction bases unmatched: 7. Germline V CDR1 and CDR2: KGHSH, LQKENI. The CDR3 DNA reads TGTGCCAGCTCACCCCGAGCGGGGGCTGGCGGGGAGCTGTTTTTT. Its protein product is CASSPRAGAGGELFF.

The chain has TRBV6-1 and TRBJ2-5; a weak D match, TRBD2 (6 bases). This CDR3 is built from 16 residues. The germline V and J ends were trimmed by 1 base and 1 base, with 13 bases remaining between them. The germline V gene encodes CDR1 MNHNS and CDR2 SASEGT. CDR3 DNA: TGTGCCAGCAGTGAAGGGGATCTTAGCGGCCAAGAGACCCAGTACTTC. It specifies CASSEGDLSGQETQYF.

The chain recombines TRBV3-1 (or the pseudogene TRBV3-2) with TRBJ2-7; 12 bases line up with TRBD2. CDR1 and CDR2 from the germline V gene are LGHDT and YNNKEL (reference sequence). The CDR3 covers 14 residues. The junction had 7 bases not matched to a gene; V was cut back by 6 bases and J by 7 bases. The CDR3 protein is CASSPTSGSREQYF. DNA of the CDR3: TGTGCCAGCAGTCCGACTAGCGGGAGTCGGGAGCAGTACTTC.

J is TRBJ2-7 and V is TRBV29-1, with 10 nucleotides matching TRBD1. Germline loops: CDR1 SQVTM, CDR2 ANQGSEA. The J segment lost 3 bases and the V segment lost 4 bases, leaving 0 bases of the junction unmatched. CDR3 length: 12 residues. The CDR3 here is CSVGDRGYEQYF. The DNA for the CDR3 is TGCAGCGTTGGGGACAGGGGCTACGAGCAGTACTTC.

The chain is built from TRBV5-4 and TRBJ2-2; 8 nucleotides agree with TRBD2. This CDR3 spans 14 amino acids. CDR1 SGHNT and CDR2 YYREEE come from the germline V gene (reference sequence). V was clipped by 5 bases and J by 3 bases; unmatched bases: 3. Here the CDR3 reads CASRGLADTGELFF. The CDR3 region has the DNA TGTGCCAGCAGAGGACTAGCTGACACCGGGGAGCTGTTTTTT.

The genes are TRBV30 and TRBJ2-7, with TRBD2 identical over 8 bases. In germline, CDR1 is GTSNPN, CDR2 SVGIG (reference sequence). Germline trimming cut 4 bases from V and 3 bases from J; bases unmatched to any gene: 11. The CDR3 loop spans 15 amino acids. The CDR3 sequence is CAWTDPGLAFYEQYF. The CDR3 nucleotides read TGTGCCTGGACCGACCCCGGACTAGCATTCTACGAGCAGTACTTC.

J is TRBJ2-5 and V is TRBV5-1; 7 nucleotides match TRBD1. Germline V gene sequence: CDR1 SGHRS, CDR2 YFSETQ. With 4 bases clipped from V and 2 bases from J, the junction kept 2 bases outside the gene matches. The CDR3 length is 13 residues. The CDR3 is CASSTGQQETQYF. For the CDR3, the DNA is TGCGCCAGCAGCACGGGACAGCAAGAGACCCAGTACTTC. The whole variable domain, remainder taken from reference TRBV5-1 and TRBJ2-5, is KAGVTQTPRYLIKTRGQQVTLSCSPISGHRSVSWYQQTPGQGLQFLFEYFSETQRNKGNFPGRFSGRQFSNSRSEMNVSTLELGDSALYLCASSTGQQETQYFGPGTRLLVL.

This clone was detected only a few times. The chain couples TRBV7-8 to TRBJ2-7; possibly TRBD1 for D (5 bases). V was shortened by 1 base and J by 1 base, with 11 bases between the two germline ends. This CDR3 is 15 amino acids long. Per germline, CDR1 SGHVS and CDR2 FQNEAQ. The CDR3 protein is CASSLGAGSSYEQYF. DNA for the CDR3: TGTGCCAGCAGCTTAGGGGCAGGGTCATCCTACGAGCAGTACTTC.

This rearrangement joins TRBV28 to TRBJ2-7; 8 bases match TRBD1. The CDR3 spans 15 residues. V lost 4 bases and J lost 4; bases outside the gene matches: 9. Germline lookup yields CDR1 MDHEN and CDR2 SYDVKM. The DNA of the CDR3 is TGTGCCAGCAGTTCCCCCCGGGACAGGTTGTACGAGCAGTACTTC. Translation: CASSSPRDRLYEQYF.

The rearrangement uses TRBV19 and TRBJ2-7; 15 bases agree with TRBD2. V lost 6 bases to trimming and J lost 6 bases; unmatched junction nucleotides: 3. Germline lookup yields CDR1 LNHDA and CDR2 SQIVND (reference sequence). There are 14 residues in the CDR3. The CDR3 DNA sequence: TGTGCCAGTAGCGGACTAGCGGGAGGGGGCGAGCAGTACTTC. Amino acids: CASSGLAGGGEQYF.

The V gene is TRBV7-3, the J gene TRBJ1-1; D call uncertain. The CDR3 has 15 amino acids. The germline V gene encodes CDR1 SGHTA and CDR2 FQGTGA. V lost 5 bases and J 4 bases, leaving 17 bases between the germline ends. The CDR3 DNA reads as TGTGCCAGCAGCCCCAGCGGCGTTGGATCCACTGAAGCTTTCTTT. It yields the protein CASSPSGVGSTEAFF.

The rearrangement links TRBV27 to TRBJ2-1, with D possibly TRBD2 on 5 matching bases. CDR1 and CDR2 (germline): MNHEY, SMNVEV (reference sequence). V lost 4 bases, J lost 7 bases, and 8 bases lay in between. The CDR3 has 12 residues. The CDR3 spells CASSWRPNEQFF. CDR3 nucleotides: TGTGCCAGCAGTTGGAGGCCAAATGAGCAGTTCTTC.

The chain uses TRBV7-9 and TRBJ2-7, with 8 bases fitting TRBD1. This CDR3 region has 14 residues. J was trimmed by 1 base and V by 5 bases; bases with no gene match: 4. CDR1 and CDR2 from the germline V gene are SEHNR and FQNEAQ (reference sequence). This CDR3 reads CASSRQGSSYEQYF. The CDR3 coding sequence is TGTGCCAGCAGCCGACAGGGGTCTTCCTACGAGCAGTACTTC.

The chain carries TRBV5-1 and TRBJ2-5; D may be TRBD1 (6 bases). Trimming pared 4 bases from V and 2 bases from J, leaving 15 bases between. The CDR3 runs to 15 residues. Germline V gives CDR1 SGHRS, CDR2 YFSETQ. In DNA, the CDR3 is TGCGCCAGCAGCCAACTACAGGGCCCTCAAGAGACCCAGTACTTC. It translates to CASSQLQGPQETQYF.

CDR3 nucleotides: TGCGCCAGCAGTGATCGGAATGAGCAGTTCTTC. It encodes CASSDRNEQFF. The rearrangement uses TRBV10-2 and TRBJ2-1; D not resolved. The CDR3 loop spans 11 amino acids. CDR1 WSHSY and CDR2 SAAADI come from the germline V gene. V lost 3 bases to trimming and J lost 7 bases, with 4 bases between them.

This clone was observed once. V and J are TRBV7-2 and TRBJ2-5, with TRBD2 matching over 12 bases. Per germline, CDR1 SGHTA and CDR2 FQGNSA. The CDR3 contains 18 residues. Trimming cost V 1 base and J 2 bases; bases outside gene matches: 8. CDR3 in amino acids: CASSLVTTSGRLQETQYF. CDR3 coding DNA: TGTGCCAGCAGCTTAGTTACTACTAGCGGGAGGCTTCAAGAGACCCAGTACTTC.

This sequence joins TRBV9 and TRBJ2-7, with 8 nucleotides matching TRBD2. Germline lookup yields CDR1 SGDLS and CDR2 YYNGEE. The CDR3 is made up of 16 amino acids. V shed 4 bases, J shed 4 bases, and the junction held 13 bases outside the gene matches. The CDR3 sequence: CASSPGVGSGMYEQYF. Written as DNA, the CDR3 is TGTGCCAGCAGCCCGGGGGTCGGTAGCGGGATGTACGAGCAGTACTTC.

J is TRBJ2-5 and V is TRBV11-2; TRBD2 aligns across 7 bases. V shed 6 bases, J shed 5 bases, and the junction held 12 bases outside the gene matches. The CDR3 is made up of 15 amino acids. Per germline, CDR1 SGHAT and CDR2 FQNNGV. The CDR3 is CASSPMTSPAETQYF. For the CDR3, the DNA is TGTGCCAGCAGTCCAATGACTAGCCCGGCGGAGACCCAGTACTTC. The full variable domain, with the rest looked up from reference TRBV11-2 and TRBJ2-5, is EAGVAQSPRYKIIEKRQSVAFWCNPISGHATLYWYQQILGQGPKLLIQFQNNGVVDDSQLPKDRFSAERLKGVDSTLKIQPAKLEDSAVYLCASSPMTSPAETQYFGPGTRLLVL.

V usage is TRBV18 and J usage is TRBJ2-3; D unresolved. The V gene's germline CDR1 is KGHSH and CDR2 LQKENI. There are 16 residues in the CDR3. The ends were cut back, 2 bases at V and 6 bases at J, with 18 bases in the middle. CDR3 DNA: TGTGCCAGCTCACCAGCCAAAGTCTACCAATACGATACGCAGTATTTT. Its protein is CASSPAKVYQYDTQYF.